These T cell receptor beta chains were read from a single sample in a study of CD8+CD57+ T cells in acquired aplastic anemia. TCRdb reanalysed the reads using MiXCR and keeps one entry per CDR3 protein. The data contain some 120,000 distinct CDR3 sequences, around 50% of them singletons. Sequencing was carried out using sorted CD4+, CD8+, or CD8+CD57+ T cells (not recorded which) from PBMCs. The origin of the receptors is a human donor in good health, serving as a control. CDR3s include the opening cysteine and the closing phenylalanine or tryptophan. The D gene is left open where the match is weak. Clone size is given for some rows only: seen once, a few or many times, or a class if the clone is expanded.

V gene	J gene	D gene	clone size	CDR3 DNA	CDR3 protein
TRBV10-3	TRBJ2-7	TRBD2	.	TGTGCCATGCAACTAGCGGGGAGCCCTACCTACGAGCAGTACTTC	CAMQLAGSPTYEQYF
TRBV2	TRBJ2-5	TRBD1	.	TGTGCCAGCAGGGAACAGGGGGGAGAGACCCAGTACTTC	CASREQGGETQYF
TRBV7-2	TRBJ2-3	.	.	TGTGCCAGCAGCCCGAAGGATACGCAGTATTTT	CASSPKDTQYF
TRBV29-1	TRBJ1-1	.	.	TGCAGCGTTGGAGGGGCGAACACTGAAGCTTTCTTT	CSVGGANTEAFF
TRBV6-2/TRBV6-3	TRBJ2-1	TRBD2	many	TGTGCCAGCAGTTTTAGCGGGGGGGCCGTTGAGCAGTTCTTC	CASSFSGGAVEQFF
TRBV3-1	TRBJ2-5	TRBD2	.	TGTGCCAGCAGCCAAGAGGTTAGCGGGGGGCCATCCCTATACGAGACCCAGTACTTC	CASSQEVSGGPSLYETQYF
TRBV20-1	TRBJ1-1	TRBD1	many	TGCAGTGCTAGAGGGGACAGGGGGGAAACTGAAGCTTTCTTT	CSARGDRGETEAFF
TRBV4-2	TRBJ1-2	.	.	TGTGCCAGCAGCCGGGGGGGAGGCTACACCTTC	CASSRGGGYTF
TRBV20-1	TRBJ2-5	.	many	TGCAGTGCTAGAGGGTTGATGGAGACCCAGTACTTC	CSARGLMETQYF
TRBV7-3	TRBJ2-1	.	many	TGTGCCAGCAGCTTAGGGGATTACAATGAGCAGTTCTTC	CASSLGDYNEQFF
TRBV7-3	TRBJ2-1	TRBD2	.	TGTGCCAGCGGCTTAACTGGCGGGGGGGGAGGATCCTACAATGAGCAGTTCTTC	CASGLTGGGGGSYNEQFF
TRBV20-1	TRBJ1-2	.	.	TGCAGTGCTAGAGATCTGGAGGGACGCGGCTACACCTTC	CSARDLEGRGYTF
TRBV5-1	TRBJ1-1	.	many	TGCGCCAGCAGCCCCCGTCCTATGAACACTGAAGCTTTCTTT	CASSPRPMNTEAFF
TRBV7-3	TRBJ2-7	.	.	TGTGCCAGCAGCTCCCCCCACGAGCAGTACTTC	CASSSPHEQYF
TRBV18	TRBJ2-5	.	once	TGTGCCAGCTCACCACAGCCTTTCGGGGGTCTCCAAGAGACCCAGTACTTC	CASSPQPFGGLQETQYF
TRBV20-1	TRBJ2-3	.	.	TGCAGTGCTAGAGATGTAGGGTCGTCGGATACGCAGTATTTT	CSARDVGSSDTQYF
TRBV20-1	TRBJ2-3	TRBD2	.	TGCAGTGCTAGTGCTAGCGGGGGCACAGATACGCAGTATTTT	CSASASGGTDTQYF
TRBV3-1	TRBJ2-7	TRBD2	.	TGTGCCAGCAGCCAAGATAGTAGCGGGGGGGTCCACGAGCAGTACTTC	CASSQDSSGGVHEQYF
TRBV6-2/TRBV6-3	TRBJ1-1	.	many	TGTGCCAGCAGTTATTCCCGAGTTACTGCTGAAGCTTTCTTT	CASSYSRVTAEAFF
TRBV15	TRBJ1-4	.	few	TGTGCCACCAGCAGAGATAGAGGGGAAAAACTGTTTTTT	CATSRDRGEKLFF
TRBV9	TRBJ2-1	.	.	TGTGCCAGCAGTAAGGACGCCAGATTTAATGAGCAGTTCTTC	CASSKDARFNEQFF
TRBV6-2/TRBV6-3	TRBJ1-2	.	many	TGTGCCAGCAGTTACCCTGAGGGAAGAGGTAACTATGGCTACACCTTC	CASSYPEGRGNYGYTF
TRBV11-2	TRBJ2-1	TRBD1	.	TGTGCCAGCAGCTTTCCATCCGGGACAGGAGTCCGTCCCTACAATGAGCAGTTCTTC	CASSFPSGTGVRPYNEQFF
TRBV20-1	TRBJ1-6	.	many	TGCAGTGCTAGGGCCTCTCATAATTCACCCCTCCACTTT	CSARASHNSPLHF
TRBV19	TRBJ2-5	TRBD1	many	TGTGCCAGTAGTAATACAGGGGGAGAGACCCAGTACTTC	CASSNTGGETQYF
TRBV4-1	TRBJ1-2	.	many	TGCGCCAGCAGCCAAGATTGGGCTCTCGGACAAAACTATGGCTACACCTTC	CASSQDWALGQNYGYTF
TRBV24-1	TRBJ2-3	TRBD1	.	TGTGCCACCAGTGATTTGCCAGGGGGCGAAAGGACAGATACGCAGTATTTT	CATSDLPGGERTDTQYF